Presented here are 22 T cell receptor beta chains from one specimen sequenced in a study of T cells in localized non-small cell lung cancer. Sequencing used immunoSEQ multiplex PCR; TCRdb keeps in-frame clones, though not all of them. Of approximately 1,300 clones listed, less than 30% are singletons. The starting material was normal lung tissue next to the tumor, obtained before any cancer treatment. These receptors all stem from a male donor aged 60 or over with stage I lung adenocarcinoma.

The chain employs TRBV6-7 and TRBJ2-1; no clear D. TRBV6-7 is given ORF status, its function remaining uncertain. Trimming stripped 6 bases from V and 8 bases from J, with 8 bases between. This CDR3 has 11 amino acids. CDR3 DNA sequence: TGTGCCAGCAGGATTAGCTATGAGCAGTTCTTC. This sequence encodes CASRISYEQFF.

This clone was counted a few times. The J gene is TRBJ2-1, the V gene TRBV11-3; tentatively, D is TRBD1 (5 bases). The V and J ends lost 5 bases and 4 bases respectively, with 12 bases between them. This CDR3 has 14 residues. CDR1 and CDR2 (germline): SGHNT, YENEEA. The CDR3 sequence: CASSPRTLYNEQFF. CDR3 nucleotides: TGTGCCAGCAGCCCTAGGACATTGTACAATGAGCAGTTCTTC. The variable domain in full, with the rest retrieved from reference TRBV11-3 and TRBJ2-1, is EAGVVQSPRYKIIEKKQPVAFWCNPISGHNTLYWYLQNLGQGPELLIRYENEEAVDDSQLPKDRFSAERLKGVDSTLKIQPAELGDSAVYLCASSPRTLYNEQFFGPGTRLTVL.

Here the CDR3 reads CASSIPFPTRNTEAFF. In nucleotides, the CDR3 is TGTGCCAGTAGTATCCCCTTTCCGACTAGGAACACTGAAGCTTTCTTT. The genes are TRBV19 and TRBJ1-1; D remains ambiguous. Germline V CDR1 and CDR2: LNHDA, SQIVND (reference sequence). With 3 bases removed from V and 1 base from J, the gap between germline ends came to 15 bases. This CDR3 has 16 amino acids.

Judged by abundance, this clone is medium-sized. The V gene is TRBV1, the J gene TRBJ2-1. TRBV1 is listed as a pseudogene. The CDR3 loop spans 15 amino acids. This CDR3 reads CASSQDRIAGHEQFF. CDR3 DNA: TGCGCCAGCAGCCAAGATAGAATAGCAGGTCATGAGCAGTTCTTC.

CDR3 region: CASTPGQGALFEQYF. As DNA, the CDR3 is TGTGCCAGCACCCCGGGACAGGGGGCCTTATTTGAGCAGTACTTC. The genes are TRBV28 and TRBJ2-7; 12 nucleotides agree with TRBD1. The germline V gene has CDR1 MDHEN and CDR2 SYDVKM. This CDR3 comprises 15 residues. V was pared by 7 bases and J by 7 bases, with 11 bases of the junction left unmatched.

This CDR3 is CATGGTYNSPLHF. The CDR3 bases are TGTGCCACAGGGGGGACCTATAATTCACCCCTCCACTTT. The chain links TRBV19 to TRBJ1-6, with 7 bases fitting TRBD1. Germline V gives CDR1 LNHDA, CDR2 SQIVND (reference sequence). After removal of 10 bases from V and 2 bases from J, the junction contained 2 bases not matched to a gene. The CDR3 spans 13 residues.

This clone has more than one count but fewer than ten. The V and J genes are TRBV6-8 and TRBJ2-1; 7 bases align to TRBD2. CDR1 MNHGY and CDR2 SAAAGT come from the germline V gene. This CDR3 has 16 residues. The ends lost 6 bases at V and 5 bases at J; junction bases unmatched: 13. CDR3 in DNA: TGTGCCAGCAGAGATCTAGCGGCCACGGAGAACAATGAGCAGTTCTTC. Protein: CASRDLAATENNEQFF.

This clone is deemed medium-sized. V gene TRBV11-3 combines with J gene TRBJ2-1; D uncertain. V lost 5 bases to trimming and J lost 0 bases, with 17 bases between them. From germline, CDR1 is SGHNT and CDR2 YENEEA. The length of the CDR3 is 17 residues. CDR3 amino acids: CASSKRAALGSYNEQFF. Written as DNA, the CDR3 is TGTGCCAGCAGCAAAAGGGCGGCCCTAGGCTCCTACAATGAGCAGTTCTTC.

This clone turned up a few times. This sequence joins TRBV29-1 and TRBJ2-3; TRBD1 aligns across 10 bases. Germline V gene data show CDR1 as SQVTM and CDR2 as ANQGSEA. After removal of 4 bases from V and 6 bases from J, the junction contained 13 bases not matched to a gene. The CDR3 extends over 16 amino acids. CDR3 protein: CSVGQGARFLLDTQYF. The CDR3, as DNA: TGCAGCGTTGGACAGGGGGCGCGCTTCCTTTTGGATACGCAGTATTTT.

The chain uses TRBV11-3 and TRBJ2-5; the match to TRBD1 covers 10 bases. The CDR3 has 15 residues. CDR1 SGHNT and CDR2 YENEEA come from the germline V gene. V lost 0 bases and J lost 6; bases outside the gene matches: 4. CDR3 amino acids: CASSLEGTGVKTQYF. The CDR3 coding sequence is TGTGCCAGCAGCTTAGAGGGGACAGGGGTAAAGACCCAGTACTTC.

This clone was picked up a small number of times. V is TRBV9 and J is TRBJ1-5; TRBD1 is a possible D gene (5 bases). V lost 5 bases and J lost 0, with 6 bases in between. Germline V CDR1 and CDR2: SGDLS, YYNGEE. The CDR3 covers 13 residues. CDR3 region: CASRQDSNQPQHF. CDR3 nucleotides: TGTGCCAGCAGACAGGATAGCAATCAGCCCCAGCATTTT.

V usage is TRBV19 and J usage is TRBJ1-6; weak D call: TRBD1 (6 bases). CDR3 size: 14 residues. V lost 9 bases and J lost 5, with 14 bases in between. The germline gives CDR1 LNHDA, CDR2 SQIVND (reference sequence). CDR3 sequence: CASRPGHNNSPLHF. CDR3 bases: TGTGCCAGCAGGCCGGGACATAATAATTCACCCCTCCACTTT.

This clone came up a few times. The V and J genes are TRBV28 and TRBJ1-1; D call uncertain. This CDR3 comprises 12 residues. Germline CDR1 is MDHEN and CDR2 is SYDVKM. Trimming pared 8 bases from V and 2 bases from J, leaving 9 bases between. In DNA form, the CDR3 reads TGTGCCAGCGGGAGATTCAACACTGAAGCTTTCTTT. This encodes CASGRFNTEAFF. The full variable domain, in which reference TRBV28 and TRBJ1-1 provide the parts outside the CDR3, is DVKVTQSSRYLVKRTGEKVFLECVQDMDHENMFWYRQDPGLGLRLIYFSYDVKMKEKGDIPEGYSVSREKKERFSLILESASTNQTSMYLCASGRFNTEAFFGQGTRLTVV.

This clone was found a few times. This chain links TRBV11-3 with TRBJ1-5; weak D call: TRBD1 (6 bases). Looked up from germline, CDR1 is SGHNT and CDR2 is YENEEA. Deletions cut 2 bases from V and 0 bases from J, with 8 bases between. The CDR3 is 15 amino acids. The CDR3: CASSLLDSSNQPQHF. The DNA of the CDR3 is TGTGCCAGCAGCTTACTGGACAGTAGCAATCAGCCCCAGCATTTT.

This chain joins TRBV19 and TRBJ1-1; a weak D match, TRBD1 (5 bases). Germline V gives CDR1 LNHDA, CDR2 SQIVND (reference sequence). CDR3 length: 17 amino acids. Trimming pared 4 bases from V and 3 bases from J, leaving 21 bases between. The CDR3 here is CASSKVVRTIWDTEAFF. DNA of the CDR3: TGTGCCAGTAGTAAAGTAGTTAGGACAATATGGGACACTGAAGCTTTCTTT.

Written as DNA, the CDR3 is TGTGCCAGCTCACCAGCGACTAGCGGGTACCAAGAGACCCAGTACTTC. Translating it yields CASSPATSGYQETQYF. V gene TRBV18 combines with J gene TRBJ2-5; the match to TRBD2 covers 10 bases. CDR3 size: 16 residues. The junction had 3 bases not matched to a gene; V was cut back by 2 bases and J by 0 bases. CDR1 and CDR2 (germline): KGHSH, LQKENI.

This clone turned up a few times. This chain joins TRBV6-8 and TRBJ2-2; D remains unclear. The V end lost 5 bases, the J end lost 2 bases, and 9 bases lay between the germline ends. Germline CDR1 reads MNHGY; CDR2 reads SAAAGT. The CDR3 spans 14 residues. The CDR3 DNA reads as TGTGCCAGCAGTGATGACGGTAACACCGGGGAGCTGTTTTTT. As protein: CASSDDGNTGELFF.

V is TRBV19 and J is TRBJ2-5; TRBD2 matches at 11 bases. The J segment lost 2 bases and the V segment lost 5 bases, leaving 16 bases of the junction unmatched. Germline V gene lookup returns CDR1 LNHDA and CDR2 SQIVND (reference sequence). The CDR3 runs to 19 residues. The CDR3 sequence: CASSSRDYGTSGVQETQYF. The CDR3 region has the DNA TGTGCCAGTAGTTCTCGCGATTACGGGACTAGCGGCGTACAAGAGACCCAGTACTTC. Full variable domain (remainder filled in from reference TRBV19 and TRBJ2-5): DGGITQSPKYLFRKEGQNVTLSCEQNLNHDAMYWYRQDPGQGLRLIYYSQIVNDFQKGDIAEGYSVSREKKESFPLTVTSAQKNPTAFYLCASSSRDYGTSGVQETQYFGPGTRLLVL.

This chain joins TRBV14 and TRBJ1-6; D is uncertain. This CDR3 contains 12 residues. With 3 bases removed from V and 10 bases from J, the gap between germline ends came to 7 bases. Germline CDR1 reads SGHDN; CDR2 reads FVKESK. The CDR3: CASSQTGSPLHF. The DNA of the CDR3 is TGTGCCAGCAGCCAGACGGGGTCACCCCTCCACTTT.

This clone came up a few times. The chain is built from TRBV6-8 and TRBJ1-5, with D possibly matching TRBD1 (5 bases). V gave up 4 bases and J gave up 5 bases, with 6 bases separating them. Germline CDR1 reads MNHGY; CDR2 reads SAAAGT. The CDR3 contains 12 residues. The CDR3 is CASSLGDQPQHF. In DNA, the CDR3 is TGTGCCAGCAGTTTGGGGGATCAGCCCCAGCATTTT.

The rearrangement joins TRBV28 to TRBJ2-7; D perhaps matches TRBD1 (6 bases). The CDR3 consists of 13 residues. Germline CDR1 MDHEN, CDR2 SYDVKM. V was pared by 8 bases and J by 0 bases, with 11 bases between. The CDR3 reads CASGLGGSYEQYF. For the CDR3, the DNA is TGTGCCAGCGGTCTAGGGGGCTCCTACGAGCAGTACTTC.

This chain uses TRBV30 with TRBJ1-1, with 12 bases fitting TRBD1. The V segment lost 4 bases and the J segment 8 bases; nucleotides outside the gene matches: 11. The CDR3 has 15 residues. Per germline, CDR1 GTSNPN and CDR2 SVGIG (reference sequence). The CDR3 DNA is TGTGCCTGGATTAGGGGGGACAGGGGGCTTTGGGAAGCTTTCTTT. It is translated as CAWIRGDRGLWEAFF.